The 27 T cell receptor beta chains below all came from one sample that was sequenced in a study of T cell responses to AZD1222 COVID-19 vaccine. Repertoires were generated with immunoSEQ multiplex PCR, while TCRdb's copy carries only in-frame clones and drops some. The sample holds over 110,000 clones, 85% to 90% seen once. Sample: peripheral blood, taken on day 0 of AZD1222 vaccination. The receptor source for this set is an adult in good health.

This rearrangement joins TRBV7-9 to TRBJ2-5; 11 nucleotides align to TRBD1. This CDR3 is 15 amino acids long. Germline lookup yields CDR1 SEHNR and CDR2 FQNEAQ (reference sequence). With 5 bases clipped from V and 1 base from J, the junction kept 3 bases outside the gene matches. The CDR3 DNA sequence: TGTGCCAGCAGCACGGACAGGGGGCTCCAAGAGACCCAGTACTTC. Amino acid sequence: CASSTDRGLQETQYF.

The chain employs TRBV9 and TRBJ2-2; D not resolved. Trimming removed 0 bases from V and 1 base from J, with 7 bases in between. This CDR3 has 15 amino acids. From germline, CDR1 is SGDLS and CDR2 YYNGEE. The DNA for the CDR3 is TGTGCCAGCAGCGTAGCGGGTATGAACACCGGGGAGCTGTTTTTT. Amino acids: CASSVAGMNTGELFF.

This chain uses TRBV5-1 with TRBJ2-6; 14 bases are a match to TRBD2. Germline V gives CDR1 SGHRS, CDR2 YFSETQ. The CDR3 contains 18 residues. Unmatched junction bases numbered 2, after V lost 0 bases and J lost 3 bases. The CDR3 DNA follows: TGCGCCAGCAGCTTGGAGGGACTAGCGGGAGTTGGGGCCAACGTCCTGACTTTC. Protein sequence: CASSLEGLAGVGANVLTF.

The genes are TRBV19 and TRBJ1-5; no firm D call. Germline CDR1 reads LNHDA; CDR2 reads SQIVND (reference sequence). The V and J ends lost 7 bases and 5 bases respectively, with 12 bases between them. The CDR3 length is 13 residues. CDR3: CASTSLRDQPQHF. The CDR3 DNA follows: TGTGCCAGTACCAGTTTGAGGGATCAGCCCCAGCATTTT.

DNA for the CDR3: TGTGCCAGCAGTTCCTACTGGGGGGGTAACACTGAAGCTTTCTTT. It codes for CASSSYWGGNTEAFF. This sequence joins TRBV28 and TRBJ1-1; tentatively, D is TRBD1 (5 bases). The CDR3 extends over 15 amino acids. Germline V CDR1 and CDR2: MDHEN, SYDVKM. V dropped 4 bases and J dropped 2 bases, with 14 bases sitting between them.

The V and J genes are TRBV5-4 and TRBJ2-7; D is perhaps TRBD2 (6 bases). The germline gives CDR1 SGHNT, CDR2 YYREEE (reference sequence). V dropped 3 bases and J dropped 2 bases, with 15 bases sitting between them. The CDR3 loop spans 15 amino acids. The CDR3 nucleotides read TGTGCCAGCAGCTCGCCGGGACTGGAGACCTACGAGCAGTACTTC. Its translation is CASSSPGLETYEQYF.

V usage is TRBV4-1 and J usage is TRBJ2-7, with D unclear. V was clipped by 0 bases and J by 3 bases, with 6 bases between them. Looked up from germline, CDR1 is MGHRA and CDR2 is YSYEKL. CDR3 size: 13 residues. This CDR3 is CASSQDTNYEQYF. CDR3 nucleotide sequence: TGCGCCAGCAGCCAAGACACCAACTACGAGCAGTACTTC.

The CDR3 reads CASSSRDRGDYGYTF. CDR3 bases: TGTGCCAGCAGCTCCCGGGACAGGGGGGACTATGGCTACACCTTC. This chain joins TRBV6-5 and TRBJ1-2; 11 bases agree with TRBD1. CDR3 length: 15 amino acids. V lost 6 bases to trimming and J lost 3 bases; unmatched junction nucleotides: 6. Germline V gene data show CDR1 as MNHEY and CDR2 as SVGAGI.

The chain is built from TRBV5-1 and TRBJ1-1; 9 bases are a match to TRBD1. In germline, CDR1 is SGHRS, CDR2 YFSETQ. The CDR3 is 12 amino acids. V shed 0 bases, J shed 11 bases, and the junction held 2 bases outside the gene matches. The CDR3 nucleotides read TGCGCCAGCAGCTTGGGGACAGGGGTGGCTTTCTTT. Its translation: CASSLGTGVAFF.

The chain recombines TRBV7-3 with TRBJ2-1, with TRBD2 identical over 9 bases. Germline values: CDR1 SGHTA, CDR2 FQGTGA. The CDR3 totals 17 residues. The V segment lost 5 bases and the J segment 7 bases; nucleotides outside the gene matches: 15. Here the CDR3 DNA reads TGTGCCAGCAGCGCGGGCCCGGGACTAGCTTCCCTTAATGAGCAGTTCTTC. Translating it yields CASSAGPGLASLNEQFF. The variable domain in full, completed from reference TRBV7-3 and TRBJ2-1, reads GAGVSQTPSNKVTEKGKYVELRCDPISGHTALYWYRQSLGQGPEFLIYFQGTGAADDSGLPNDRFFAVRPEGSVSTLKIQRTERGDSAVYLCASSAGPGLASLNEQFFGPGTRLTVL.

This chain uses TRBV10-1 with TRBJ2-7; TRBD1 matches at 8 bases. Germline CDR1 is WNHNN and CDR2 is SYGVQD (reference sequence). V shed 3 bases, J shed 0 bases, and the junction held 10 bases outside the gene matches. The CDR3 extends over 17 amino acids. The CDR3 DNA follows: TGCGCCAGCAGTGATCTCAGGAGGGACAGGATCTCCTACGAGCAGTACTTC. Translated, it gives CASSDLRRDRISYEQYF.

The rearrangement joins TRBV28 to TRBJ2-5, with 8 bases identical to TRBD2. J lost 5 bases, V lost 5 bases, and 16 bases had no gene match. Germline V gene data show CDR1 as MDHEN and CDR2 as SYDVKM. The CDR3 is 17 amino acids. CDR3 sequence reads: CASSPARSSGYRETQYF. The CDR3 coding sequence is TGTGCCAGCAGTCCCGCCCGGTCTAGCGGGTACCGTGAGACCCAGTACTTC.

The V call is TRBV21-1, the J call TRBJ2-4; the table's D call of TRBD2 was not tested on the DNA. TRBV21-1 is recorded as a pseudogene. The CDR3 loop spans 20 amino acids. CDR3 DNA sequence: TGTGCCAGCAGCAAACACTCCCGGGAGGGTATCTGCAGGGCCAAAAACATTCAGTACTTC. This sequence encodes CASSKHSREGICRAKNIQYF.

The chain is built from TRBV27 and TRBJ1-6, with a weak D call TRBD1 (5 bases). The CDR3 extends over 14 amino acids. The V end was cut by 0 bases, the J end by 15 bases, with 15 bases between. Looked up from germline, CDR1 is MNHEY and CDR2 is SMNVEV (reference sequence). The CDR3 nucleotides are TGTGCCAGCAGTTTATCACCCGGACGTAGGGGCCTCCACTTT. Translation: CASSLSPGRRGLHF.

This clone was seen only a few times. CDR3 residues: CASSPHTGSEAFF. CDR3 coding DNA: TGTGCCAGCAGCCCTCACACGGGGTCTGAAGCTTTCTTT. The chain is built from TRBV16 and TRBJ1-1; D gene uncertain. V was cut by 4 bases and J by 6 bases, with 12 bases left in between. The CDR3 is 13 amino acids. Germline V gene data show CDR1 as KGHSY and CDR2 as FQNENV.

This clone was detected only a few times. The J gene is TRBJ2-1, the V gene TRBV3-1 (or the pseudogene TRBV3-2), with D perhaps assigned TRBD1 or TRBD2 (6 bases each). The CDR3 runs 13 residues. Germline V gives CDR1 LGHDT, CDR2 YNNKEL (reference sequence). Trimming shortened V by 3 bases and J by 8 bases, and 11 bases separated the two germline ends. For the CDR3, the DNA is TGTGCCAGCAGCCAGCTAAGGGGGGATGAGCAGTTCTTC. Its protein is CASSQLRGDEQFF.

The genes are TRBV3-1 (or the pseudogene TRBV3-2) and TRBJ2-5, with D perhaps being TRBD1 or TRBD2 (5 bases each). CDR1 and CDR2 from the germline V gene are LGHDT and YNNKEL (reference sequence). V lost 2 bases and J 7 bases, leaving 20 bases between the germline ends. The CDR3 is 16 residues long. The CDR3 coding sequence is TGTGCCAGCAGCCAACGGGACGAGGGCCCCATTTCGACCCAGTACTTC. Amino acids: CASSQRDEGPISTQYF.

This clone appeared once. The genes are TRBV28 and TRBJ1-2, with D unclear. Germline values: CDR1 MDHEN, CDR2 SYDVKM. With 4 bases removed from V and 5 bases from J, the gap between germline ends came to 20 bases. The CDR3 consists of 16 residues. This CDR3 is CASSYLPGVEEYGYTF. The CDR3 coding sequence is TGTGCCAGCAGTTACCTCCCCGGGGTCGAGGAATATGGCTACACCTTC.

The chain is built from TRBV28 and TRBJ1-5; D gene uncertain. V shed 2 bases and J shed 7 bases, with 9 bases lying between them. The CDR3 extends over 13 amino acids. The germline V gene encodes CDR1 MDHEN and CDR2 SYDVKM. The CDR3 region has the DNA TGTGCCAGCAGTTTACCGGAGTACCAGCCCCAGCATTTT. This sequence encodes CASSLPEYQPQHF. The variable domain in full, with the rest retrieved from reference TRBV28 and TRBJ1-5, is DVKVTQSSRYLVKRTGEKVFLECVQDMDHENMFWYRQDPGLGLRLIYFSYDVKMKEKGDIPEGYSVSREKKERFSLILESASTNQTSMYLCASSLPEYQPQHFGDGTRLSIL.

The chain employs TRBV10-3 and TRBJ1-3; no clear D. CDR1 and CDR2 (germline): ENHRY, SYGVKD. The CDR3 length is 15 residues. Trimming took off 3 bases at V and 0 bases at J, with 9 bases between the two ends. CDR3 nucleotide sequence: TGTGCCATCAGTGACGCCGCAGACTCTGGAAACACCATATATTTT. It specifies CAISDAADSGNTIYF.

The chain joins TRBV2 to TRBJ2-2, with a possible D match to TRBD2 (5 bases). The germline V and J ends were trimmed by 4 bases and 4 bases, with 13 bases remaining between them. Germline lookup yields CDR1 SNHLY and CDR2 FYNNEI. This CDR3 spans 15 amino acids. The CDR3 DNA reads as TGTGCCAGCAGTGGACCGGGGAAGACCACCGGGGAGCTGTTTTTT. It yields the protein CASSGPGKTTGELFF.

This chain links TRBV11-1 with TRBJ2-7, with D perhaps TRBD1 or TRBD2 (5 bases each). The CDR3 runs 16 residues. CDR1 is SGHAT, CDR2 FQDESV, per germline (reference sequence). Trimming took 3 bases from V and 0 from J, leaving 15 bases between them. The CDR3 sequence: CASSFRLGDLSYEQYF. In DNA, the CDR3 is TGTGCCAGCAGCTTTCGCCTCGGGGACCTCTCCTACGAGCAGTACTTC.

CDR3 sequence (DNA): TGTGCCTGTGGGCCGGGGAGCTATGGCTACACCTTC. Residues: CACGPGSYGYTF. The V and J genes are TRBV28 and TRBJ1-2; D not certain. The CDR3 runs 12 residues. Germline V CDR1 and CDR2: MDHEN, SYDVKM. V was trimmed by 11 bases and J by 4 bases, leaving 14 bases between them.

The gene calls are TRBV9 and TRBJ1-2, with D tentatively TRBD1 (5 bases). This CDR3 is built from 17 residues. V was shortened by 3 bases and J by 4 bases, with 22 bases between the two germline ends. Germline V gene data show CDR1 as SGDLS and CDR2 as YYNGEE. CDR3 protein: CASSALSMGPTTYGYTF. CDR3 sequence (DNA): TGTGCCAGCAGCGCGCTATCAATGGGACCCACCACCTATGGCTACACCTTC.

The J gene is TRBJ2-1, the V gene TRBV27; D is perhaps TRBD2 (7 bases). The CDR3 consists of 16 residues. CDR1 MNHEY and CDR2 SMNVEV come from the germline V gene (reference sequence). Trimming removed 3 bases from V and 2 bases from J, with 14 bases in between. The CDR3 region has the DNA TGTGCCAGCAGTTTTGATGGGGGGGGGCCCTACAATGAGCAGTTCTTC. Translating it yields CASSFDGGGPYNEQFF.

The gene calls are TRBV2 and TRBJ2-5; D is tentatively TRBD1 or TRBD2 (6 bases each). Trimming cost V 7 bases and J 5 bases, with 14 bases left between them. Germline CDR1 reads SNHLY; CDR2 reads FYNNEI. CDR3 length equals 13 residues. Here the CDR3 reads CASNGGGWETQYF. CDR3 nucleotides: TGTGCCAGCAATGGAGGGGGGTGGGAGACCCAGTACTTC.

The chain couples TRBV14 to TRBJ2-4, with TRBD1 matching 9 bases. CDR1 is SGHDN, CDR2 FVKESK, per germline. The CDR3 has 16 amino acids. The ends lost 4 bases at V and 3 bases at J; junction bases unmatched: 7. The CDR3 loop reads CASSRGQGLRKNIQYF. DNA of the CDR3: TGTGCCAGCAGCCGGGGACAGGGTCTCCGCAAAAACATTCAGTACTTC. Together with reference TRBV14 and TRBJ2-4, the CDR3 gives the full variable domain: EAGVTQFPSHSVIEKGQTVTLRCDPISGHDNLYWYRRVMGKEIKFLLHFVKESKQDESGMPNNRFLAERTGGTYSTLKVQPAELEDSGVYFCASSRGQGLRKNIQYFGAGTRLSVL.